The 8 T cell receptor beta chains listed next were all sequenced from one sample in a study of blood T cells in healthy people across ages. The second PCR ran roughly 6 to 11 cycles with a sample-barcoded 5' primer and J-beta primers. From the 5' RACE reads, TCRdb called clonotypes with MiXCR, one entry per CDR3 protein. Of 750,000 or so distinct CDR3 sequences in the sample, 20% to 25% were seen once. These data were also reused for a study on T cells of mothers and their children.

The sequencing input was blood. The receptors shown here come from a boy between 10 and 17 years old in good health.

This chain uses TRBV12-3 or TRBV12-4 with TRBJ2-1; TRBD1 aligns across 10 bases. This CDR3 has 14 amino acids. Trimming took 4 bases from V and 7 from J; bases not matched to a gene: 4. The CDR3 here is CASSSGQGMNEQFF. In DNA, the CDR3 is TGTGCCAGCAGTTCGGGACAGGGGATGAATGAGCAGTTCTTC.

This clonotype was detected a few times. The chain carries TRBV28 and TRBJ2-7, with 8 nucleotides matching TRBD2. The CDR3 covers 15 residues. Per germline, CDR1 MDHEN and CDR2 SYDVKM. V trimming: 5 bases; J trimming: 3 bases; junction bases outside the gene matches: 9. CDR3 bases: TGTGCCAGCAGTCCCCCCGGGAGGGTAAACTACGAGCAGTACTTC. It translates to CASSPPGRVNYEQYF.

This clonotype was counted a few times. The chain recombines TRBV7-2 with TRBJ1-2; 9 nucleotides agree with TRBD1. Germline V lookup: CDR1 SGHTA, CDR2 FQGNSA. CDR3 length: 14 amino acids. V trimming: 5 bases; J trimming: 4 bases; junction bases outside the gene matches: 5. The CDR3: CASSPRDRVYGYTF. The CDR3 DNA is TGTGCCAGCAGCCCCCGGGACAGGGTCTATGGCTACACCTTC.

This clonotype was detected only a few times. This chain connects TRBV2 to TRBJ2-1; TRBD1 aligns across 7 bases. Germline lookup yields CDR1 SNHLY and CDR2 FYNNEI. This CDR3 contains 15 residues. Losses at the gene ends were 6 bases for V and 5 bases for J; bases not matched to a gene: 10. CDR3 sequence reads: CASSPRGFFDNEQFF. The CDR3 coding sequence is TGTGCCAGCAGCCCCAGGGGGTTCTTCGACAATGAGCAGTTCTTC.

The genes are TRBV4-3 and TRBJ2-5, with 7 bases that match TRBD1. The CDR3 is made up of 16 amino acids. CDR1 is LGHNA, CDR2 YSLEER, per germline. V lost 0 bases to trimming and J lost 5 bases; unmatched junction nucleotides: 9. CDR3 bases: TGCGCCAGCAGCCAAGATTGGATAGGGGGCTGGGAGACCCAGTACTTC. Its translation: CASSQDWIGGWETQYF.

The DNA for the CDR3 is TGTGCCAGCAGAAGACAGGGGGAGGCTAATGAAAAACTGTTTTTT. Its translation: CASRRQGEANEKLFF. The genes are TRBV7-2 and TRBJ1-4; 9 bases agree with TRBD1. V was clipped by 6 bases and J by 3 bases; unmatched bases: 5. Germline CDR1 reads SGHTA; CDR2 reads FQGNSA. CDR3 length: 15 residues.

This clonotype was picked up a small number of times. V and J are TRBV29-1 and TRBJ1-1, with no clear D. The V end was cut by 1 base, the J end by 1 base, with 10 bases between. This CDR3 comprises 14 residues. Per germline, CDR1 SQVTM and CDR2 ANQGSEA. The chain's CDR3 is CSVEVGQANTEAFF. CDR3 in DNA: TGCAGCGTTGAAGTTGGGCAGGCGAACACTGAAGCTTTCTTT.

V and J are TRBV5-1 and TRBJ2-7; 11 nucleotides match TRBD2. The CDR3 is 16 amino acids. V shed 1 base and J 2 bases; nucleotides not matched to a gene: 5. The germline V gene encodes CDR1 SGHRS and CDR2 YFSETQ. The CDR3 sequence: CASSLLAGGSTYEQYF. Here the CDR3 DNA reads TGCGCCAGCAGCTTGCTAGCGGGAGGAAGCACCTACGAGCAGTACTTC.